This entry describes one T cell receptor beta chain. Trimming took 0 bases from V and 8 from J; bases not matched to a gene: 1. Germline V gene data show CDR1 as MNHEY and CDR2 as SVGAGI. CDR3 length equals 15 residues. This sample is part of a study of blood T cells in healthy people across ages. Primed by a sample-barcoded 5' primer and a J-beta primer mix, a second PCR proceeded for roughly 7 to 11 cycles. Each cDNA molecule, via a template-switch adaptor with 12 random nucleotides, was tagged. TCRdb reprocessed the 5' RACE reads with MiXCR, giving one entry per CDR3 protein. The sample holds about 800,000 distinct CDR3 sequences; around 25% are singletons and the top ten take under 4.5%. The same data also contributed to another study, on T cells of mothers and their children. From that second work: Addition of sample barcodes and 2-4 random nucleotides occurred through the M1S primer of the second PCR.

The chain links TRBV6-5 to TRBJ1-4; the match to TRBD1 covers 12 bases. This TCR was sampled from a boy younger than 18 in good health. Sequences were obtained from blood. The CDR3 loop reads CASSYSGTGGEKLFF. The CDR3, as DNA: TGTGCCAGCAGTTACTCCGGGACAGGGGGCGAAAAACTGTTTTTT.